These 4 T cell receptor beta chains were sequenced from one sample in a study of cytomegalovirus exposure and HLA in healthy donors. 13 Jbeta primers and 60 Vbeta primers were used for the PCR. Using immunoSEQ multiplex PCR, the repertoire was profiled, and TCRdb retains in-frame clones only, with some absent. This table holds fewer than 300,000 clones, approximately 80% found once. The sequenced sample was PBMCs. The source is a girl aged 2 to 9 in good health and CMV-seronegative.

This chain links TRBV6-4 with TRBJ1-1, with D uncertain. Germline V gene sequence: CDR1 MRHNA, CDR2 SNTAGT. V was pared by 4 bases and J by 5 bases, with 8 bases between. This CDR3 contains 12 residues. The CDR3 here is CASSGGTTEAFF. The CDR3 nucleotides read TGTGCCAGCAGTGGAGGAACGACTGAAGCTTTCTTT.

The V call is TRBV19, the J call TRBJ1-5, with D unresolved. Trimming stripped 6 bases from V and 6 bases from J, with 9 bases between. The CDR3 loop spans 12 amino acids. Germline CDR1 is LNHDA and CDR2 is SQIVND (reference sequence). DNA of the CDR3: TGTGCCAGTAGAGTTGTGGCTCAGCCCCAGCATTTT. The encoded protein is CASRVVAQPQHF.

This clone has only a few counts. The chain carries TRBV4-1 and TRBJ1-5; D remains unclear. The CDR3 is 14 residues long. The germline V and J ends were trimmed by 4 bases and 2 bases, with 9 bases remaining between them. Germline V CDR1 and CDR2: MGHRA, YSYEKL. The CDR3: CASSPQERNQPQHF. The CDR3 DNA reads TGCGCCAGCAGCCCGCAGGAACGCAATCAGCCCCAGCATTTT.

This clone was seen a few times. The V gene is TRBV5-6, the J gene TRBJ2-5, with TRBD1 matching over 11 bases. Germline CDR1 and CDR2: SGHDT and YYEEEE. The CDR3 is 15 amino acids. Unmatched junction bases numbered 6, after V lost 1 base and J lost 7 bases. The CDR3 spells CASSLPGTGGVTQYF. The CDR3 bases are TGTGCCAGCAGCTTGCCAGGGACAGGGGGGGTGACCCAGTACTTC.